The 2 T cell receptor beta chains below come from one sample, sequenced in a study of T cell responses to AZD1222 COVID-19 vaccine. Clones were sequenced by immunoSEQ multiplex PCR, and TCRdb holds only the in-frame ones, with some missing. The table records 75,000 to 100,000 clones, roughly 92% of them present only once. Sequencing used peripheral blood, obtained on day 0 of AZD1222 vaccination. These receptors all come from an adult in good health.

J is TRBJ1-4 and V is TRBV4-3; perhaps TRBD1 as D (5 bases). Trimming pared 0 bases from V and 4 bases from J, leaving 18 bases between. This CDR3 is built from 18 residues. Germline values: CDR1 LGHNA, CDR2 YSLEER. CDR3 sequence: CASSQDGLTGTGNEKLFF. CDR3 sequence (DNA): TGCGCCAGCAGCCAAGATGGCCTTACCGGGACCGGTAATGAAAAACTGTTTTTT.

The V and J genes are TRBV5-3 and TRBJ2-4; D is uncertain. TRBV5-3 is reported as an ORF; its role is uncertain. The V gene lost 7 bases and the J gene lost 4 bases, with 12 bases spanning the gap. The CDR3 spans 13 residues. The CDR3 sequence: CARFRQRKNIQYF. DNA of the CDR3: TGTGCCAGATTTCGGCAGCGAAAAAACATTCAGTACTTC.